One and the same sample provided the 12 T cell receptor beta chains below, sequenced in a study of blood T cells in healthy people across ages. Next came a second PCR, run for about 6 to 12 cycles, which used a sample-barcoded 5' primer along with a J-beta primer mix. TCRdb fed the 5' RACE reads into MiXCR, producing one record per CDR3 protein. This sample has about 1.4 million distinct CDR3 sequences, with 59% found just once. Sequencing input: blood. These receptors were collected from a man younger than 30 in good health.

This chain joins TRBV28 and TRBJ2-7, with 9 bases identical to TRBD1. The J segment lost 2 bases and the V segment lost 5 bases, leaving 7 bases of the junction unmatched. CDR1 is MDHEN and CDR2 is SYDVKM in the germline V gene. CDR3 length: 15 amino acids. CDR3 DNA sequence: TGTGCCAGCAGTCAAACAGGGGGCCTCGCCTACGAGCAGTACTTC. It specifies CASSQTGGLAYEQYF.

V is TRBV7-2 and J is TRBJ2-7; 8 bases are a match to TRBD1. The CDR3 spans 15 residues. Germline V lookup: CDR1 SGHTA, CDR2 FQGNSA. The ends lost 0 bases at V and 1 base at J; junction bases unmatched: 2. CDR3 nucleotides: TGTGCCAGCAGCTTAGCCAGGACAGGGTCCTACGAGCAGTACTTC. The encoded protein is CASSLARTGSYEQYF.

This clonotype showed up just a few times. The chain joins TRBV6-5 to TRBJ2-7; TRBD1 matches at 7 bases. The CDR3 consists of 15 residues. Germline V lookup: CDR1 MNHEY, CDR2 SVGAGI. V lost 0 bases to trimming and J lost 5 bases; unmatched junction nucleotides: 7. The CDR3, as DNA: TGTGCCAGCAGTTACTCCAGGGGGAGAACGGACGAGCAGTACTTC. This sequence encodes CASSYSRGRTDEQYF.

Only a few counts were recorded for this clonotype. The chain has TRBV29-1 and TRBJ2-5; unclear D gene. V lost 2 bases to trimming and J lost 7 bases, with 5 bases between them. Germline assignment: CDR1 SQVTM and CDR2 ANQGSEA. The CDR3 is made up of 10 amino acids. CDR3: CSVEWGTQYF. CDR3 sequence (DNA): TGCAGCGTTGAATGGGGGACCCAGTACTTC.

The chain combines TRBV20-1 with TRBJ1-1; D is perhaps TRBD1 (5 bases). Germline CDR1 and CDR2: DFQATT and SNEGSKA (reference sequence). The CDR3 has 11 residues. Deletions cut 3 bases from V and 6 bases from J, with 8 bases between. The CDR3 reads CSASATAEAFF. The CDR3 DNA reads TGCAGTGCTAGCGCGACAGCTGAAGCTTTCTTT.

The chain links TRBV5-1 to TRBJ1-1; no reliable D call. V lost 0 bases, J lost 0 bases, and 12 bases lay in between. CDR3 length: 16 residues. Per germline, CDR1 SGHRS and CDR2 YFSETQ. This CDR3 reads CASSLVPTDLNTEAFF. The CDR3 nucleotides read TGCGCCAGCAGCTTGGTTCCTACCGACCTGAACACTGAAGCTTTCTTT.

As concerns this clonotype: A junction end diverges from the germline sequence, so it may reflect a read error. The chain has TRBV20-1 and TRBJ2-7; 7 nucleotides match TRBD2. Germline CDR1 reads DFQATT; CDR2 reads SNEGSKA (reference sequence). This CDR3 comprises 15 residues. The CDR3 protein is CSTSPTSTSSHEQYF. The CDR3 nucleotides read TGCAGTACATCCCCCACTTCGACTAGCTCCCACGAGCAGTACTTC.

The chain links TRBV24-1 to TRBJ2-3, with D perhaps assigned TRBD1 or TRBD2 (5 bases each). Trimming shortened V by 3 bases and J by 0 bases, and 12 bases separated the two germline ends. There are 16 residues in the CDR3. CDR1 is KGHDR, CDR2 SFDVKD, per germline. The chain's CDR3 is CATSDPGPLSTDTQYF. CDR3 in DNA: TGTGCCACCAGTGATCCGGGACCCCTAAGCACAGATACGCAGTATTTT.

This clonotype showed up just a few times. The chain combines TRBV6-5 with TRBJ2-7, with a possible D match to TRBD2 (5 bases). Trimming left V 2 bases short and J 0 bases short, with 8 bases between. This CDR3 comprises 14 residues. CDR1 is MNHEY and CDR2 is SVGAGI in the germline V gene. CDR3 protein: CASSYHGNSYEQYF. The DNA of the CDR3 is TGTGCCAGCAGTTACCACGGGAACTCCTACGAGCAGTACTTC.

This clonotype was observed a handful of times. The genes are TRBV10-3 and TRBJ2-5; no clear D gene. Per germline, CDR1 ENHRY and CDR2 SYGVKD. V lost 7 bases and J lost 3, with 12 bases in between. The CDR3 covers 13 residues. CDR3 in DNA: TGTGCCATCAAGGGCGAACTAAAAGAGACCCAGTACTTC. Residues: CAIKGELKETQYF.

This clonotype was observed at least ten times. This rearrangement joins TRBV5-1 to TRBJ2-6, with TRBD1 as a possible D gene (5 bases). CDR3 size: 15 residues. V lost 4 bases, J lost 1 base, and 9 bases lay in between. CDR1 SGHRS and CDR2 YFSETQ come from the germline V gene. The DNA for the CDR3 is TGCGCCAGCAGCCCAGGGATATCTGGGGCCAACGTCCTGACTTTC. Its translation is CASSPGISGANVLTF.

The chain uses TRBV3-1 and TRBJ2-7; TRBD2 is a possible D gene (5 bases). Germline CDR1 reads LGHDT; CDR2 reads YNNKEL (reference sequence). Between the trimmed V and J ends, which lost 2 bases and 5 bases, there was a span of 10 bases. The CDR3 sequence is 13 residues long. CDR3: CASSQLVRDEQYF. Here the CDR3 DNA reads TGTGCCAGCAGCCAACTGGTGCGGGACGAGCAGTACTTC.